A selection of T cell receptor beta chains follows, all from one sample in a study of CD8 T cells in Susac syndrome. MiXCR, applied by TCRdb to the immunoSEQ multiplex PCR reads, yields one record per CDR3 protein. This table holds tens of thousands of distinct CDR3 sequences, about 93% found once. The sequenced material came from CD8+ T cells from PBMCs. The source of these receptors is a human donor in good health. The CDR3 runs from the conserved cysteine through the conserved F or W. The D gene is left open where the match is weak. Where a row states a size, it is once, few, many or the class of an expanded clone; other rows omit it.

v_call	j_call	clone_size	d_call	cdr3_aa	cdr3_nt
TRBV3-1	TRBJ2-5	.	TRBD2	CASSRPRLAGIETQYF	TGTGCCAGCAGCCGACCTAGGCTAGCGGGGATCGAGACCCAGTACTTC
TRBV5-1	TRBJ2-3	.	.	CASSSPSTDTQYF	TGCGCCAGCAGCTCTCCCAGCACAGATACGCAGTATTTT
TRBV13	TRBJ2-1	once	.	CASSFFMRGNEQFF	TGTGCCAGCAGCTTCTTTATGAGGGGCAATGAGCAGTTCTTC
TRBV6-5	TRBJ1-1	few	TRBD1	CASSGQGNTEAFF	TGTGCCAGTTCGGGACAGGGGAACACTGAAGCTTTCTTT
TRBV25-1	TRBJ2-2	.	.	CASSEYSPPTNTGELFF	TGTGCCAGCAGTGAATACTCTCCCCCAACGAACACCGGGGAGCTGTTTTTT
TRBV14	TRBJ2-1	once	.	CASSHGGINEQFF	TGTGCCAGCAGCCATGGGGGGATCAATGAGCAGTTCTTC
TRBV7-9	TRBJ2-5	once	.	CASSLVAGRGETQYF	TGTGCCAGCAGCTTAGTTGCGGGAAGGGGAGAGACCCAGTACTTC
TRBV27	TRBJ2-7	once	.	CASSSGTLLGDEQYF	TGTGCCAGCAGTTCTGGGACACTACTGGGGGACGAGCAGTACTTC
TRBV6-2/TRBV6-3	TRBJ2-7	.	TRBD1	CASRGLVPGQGYEQYF	TGTGCCAGCAGGGGCCTCGTTCCGGGACAGGGCTACGAGCAGTACTTC
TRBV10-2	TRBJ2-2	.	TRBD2	CASSESGLAIDTGELFF	TGCGCCAGCAGTGAGTCGGGACTAGCGATTGACACCGGGGAGCTGTTTTTT
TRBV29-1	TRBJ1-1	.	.	CSVELQGNTEAFF	TGCAGCGTTGAACTGCAGGGGAACACTGAAGCTTTCTTT
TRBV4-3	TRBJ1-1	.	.	CASSQDPPGMNTEAFF	TGCGCCAGCAGCCAAGATCCGCCAGGGATGAACACTGAAGCTTTCTTT
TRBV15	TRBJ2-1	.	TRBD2	CATSRRTSITEQFF	TGTGCCACCAGCAGAAGGACTAGTATAACGGAGCAGTTCTTC
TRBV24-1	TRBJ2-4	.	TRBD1	CATSDSEDRGIQYF	TGTGCCACCAGTGATTCAGAGGACAGGGGCATTCAGTACTTC
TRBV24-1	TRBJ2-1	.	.	CATSEQGYNEQFF	TGTGCCACCAGTGAGCAGGGGTACAATGAGCAGTTCTTC
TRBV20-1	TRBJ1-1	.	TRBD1	CSARDLQGARWTEAFF	TGCAGTGCTAGAGACCTACAGGGGGCGCGATGGACTGAAGCTTTCTTT
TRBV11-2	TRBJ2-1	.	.	CASSQQLSSYNEQFF	TGTGCCAGCAGTCAACAGCTCAGCTCCTACAATGAGCAGTTCTTC
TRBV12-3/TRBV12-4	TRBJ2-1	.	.	CASSWGALNEQFF	TGTGCCAGCAGTTGGGGCGCCCTGAATGAGCAGTTCTTC
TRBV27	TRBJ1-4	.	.	CASSLSRSSNEKLFF	TGTGCCAGCAGTTTATCTAGGTCTTCTAATGAAAAACTGTTTTTT
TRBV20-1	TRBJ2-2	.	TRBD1	CSAKGGTGESGELFF	TGCAGTGCTAAGGGTGGGACAGGGGAGAGCGGGGAGCTGTTTTTT
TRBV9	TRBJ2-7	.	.	CASSVAGKGYEQYF	TGTGCCAGCAGCGTAGCCGGAAAGGGGTACGAGCAGTACTTC
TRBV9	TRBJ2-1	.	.	CASSVDQGGYNEQFF	TGTGCCAGCAGCGTAGATCAGGGGGGCTACAATGAGCAGTTCTTC
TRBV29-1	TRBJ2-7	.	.	CSVETKDPSNQGLKAYEQYF	TGCAGCGTTGAAACCAAGGATCCATCCAACCAGGGGTTGAAGGCCTACGAGCAGTACTTC
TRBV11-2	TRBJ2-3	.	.	CASRSESTDTQYF	TGTGCCAGCAGGAGTGAATCCACAGATACGCAGTATTTT
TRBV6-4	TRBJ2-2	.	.	CASSDSGNTGELFF	TGTGCCAGCAGTGACTCGGGGAACACCGGGGAGCTGTTTTTT
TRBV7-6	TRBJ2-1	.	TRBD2	CASSTLAGRGNEQFF	TGTGCCAGCAGCACACTAGCGGGAAGGGGGAATGAGCAGTTCTTC
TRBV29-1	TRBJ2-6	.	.	CSVEGPSGANVLTF	TGCAGCGTTGAGGGGCCCTCTGGGGCCAACGTCCTGACTTTC
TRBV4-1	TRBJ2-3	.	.	CASAADTDTQYF	TGCGCCAGCGCAGCCGACACAGATACGCAGTATTTT
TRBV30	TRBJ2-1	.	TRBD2	CAWSDLAGGYNEQFF	TGTGCCTGGAGCGATCTAGCGGGAGGGTACAATGAGCAGTTCTTC
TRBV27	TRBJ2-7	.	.	CASSFSQKGSYEQYF	TGTGCCAGCAGTTTCTCACAGAAAGGATCGTACGAGCAGTACTTC
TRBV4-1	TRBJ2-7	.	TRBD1	CASSQGPQGSDYEQYF	TGCGCCAGCAGCCAAGGACCACAGGGGTCCGACTACGAGCAGTACTTC